Each of the 6 T cell receptor beta chains below was sequenced from the same sample in a study of OX40 agonist ivuxolimab in advanced cancers. Data came from immunoSEQ multiplex PCR; TCRdb stores just in-frame clones and leaves some out. The sample has about 14,000 clones, around 84% seen once. Here the sequenced sample was CD4+ or CD8+ T cells sorted from blood, taken in a trial of the OX40 agonist ivuxolimab. Receptors originate from an adult with an advanced solid tumor such as melanoma, head and neck, liver or kidney cancer.

The chain combines TRBV19 with TRBJ2-1; 7 nucleotides match TRBD2. The CDR3 covers 14 residues. Trimming at V came to 3 bases and at J to 8 bases, leaving 7 bases not matched to a gene. Germline lookup yields CDR1 LNHDA and CDR2 SQIVND (reference sequence). CDR3 DNA sequence: TGTGCCAGTAGTATGGTGCGGGCGGGGGATGAGCAGTTCTTC. Translating gives CASSMVRAGDEQFF. Full variable domain (rest looked up from reference TRBV19 and TRBJ2-1): DGGITQSPKYLFRKEGQNVTLSCEQNLNHDAMYWYRQDPGQGLRLIYYSQIVNDFQKGDIAEGYSVSREKKESFPLTVTSAQKNPTAFYLCASSMVRAGDEQFFGPGTRLTVL.

This rearrangement joins TRBV7-9 to TRBJ2-5; D uncertain. Between the trimmed V and J ends, which lost 1 base and 6 bases, there was a span of 6 bases. CDR1 and CDR2 (germline): SEHNR, FQNEAQ (reference sequence). This CDR3 comprises 12 residues. CDR3: CASSLDRKTQYF. As DNA, the CDR3 is TGTGCCAGCAGCTTAGATCGTAAGACCCAGTACTTC.

V gene TRBV7-6 combines with J gene TRBJ2-5; D is unclear. From germline, CDR1 is SGHVS and CDR2 FNYEAQ. This CDR3 region has 14 residues. The V end was cut by 8 bases, the J end by 5 bases, with 18 bases between. The CDR3 DNA follows: TGTGCCAGCGGCCCCGCGGTGCGTCTGGAGACCCAGTACTTC. Translating it yields CASGPAVRLETQYF.

The chain has TRBV2 and TRBJ2-7; a possible D gene is TRBD2 (6 bases). Germline V lookup: CDR1 SNHLY, CDR2 FYNNEI. CDR3 length: 15 residues. Between the trimmed V and J ends, which lost 6 bases and 5 bases, there was a span of 20 bases. The CDR3 reads CASSLSYGEENEQYF. CDR3 coding DNA: TGTGCCAGCAGCTTATCGTACGGGGAGGAGAACGAGCAGTACTTC.

The chain is built from TRBV15 and TRBJ2-5, with D maybe TRBD2 (6 bases). The CDR3 is 14 amino acids. V lost 1 base and J lost 5, with 11 bases in between. The germline gives CDR1 LNHNV, CDR2 YYDKDF (reference sequence). Written as DNA, the CDR3 is TGTGCCACCAGCAGAGCCGGGGGTCGGGAGACCCAGTACTTC. This translates into CATSRAGGRETQYF.

In regard to this clone: A junction end diverges from the germline sequence, so it may reflect a read error. V is TRBV11-2 and J is TRBJ2-7, with TRBD2 matching 10 bases. The CDR3 is 17 amino acids. CDR1 is SGHAT and CDR2 is FQNNGV in the germline V gene. The CDR3 is CASSQAPWTSGSYEQYF. The CDR3, as DNA: TGCGCCAGCAGCCAAGCCCCCTGGACTAGCGGCTCCTACGAGCAGTACTTC. Supplemented by reference TRBV11-2 and TRBJ2-7, the full variable domain reads EAGVAQSPRYKIIEKRQSVAFWCNPISGHATLYWYQQILGQGPKLLIQFQNNGVVDDSQLPKDRFSAERLKGVDSTLKIQPAKLEDSAVYLCASSQAPWTSGSYEQYFGPGTRLTVT.